The clone carrying this T cell receptor (beta chain) was seen a single time. Self-reported history from a screening survey and questionnaire set each donor's cohort. Either two negative PCRs, clearance, or symptom resolution qualified Cohort 3 donors as recovered. The source of the sample is a study of blood T cell repertoires in COVID-19. As for the study in general: The United States, Italy and Spain were the sources of the acute and convalescent COVID-19 samples.

Germline V gene data show CDR1 as LGHDT and CDR2 as YNNKEL (reference sequence). The V and J ends lost 1 base and 7 bases respectively, with 11 bases between them. This CDR3 has 14 amino acids. Methods used by the authors: For nucleated cells, counts were estimated from reference gene primer amplification. Profiled with immunoSEQ multiplex PCR; TCRdb holds only in-frame clones, not every one. V and J calls and clone size are as listed in that table; D and trimming were resolved from the DNA. The sample has fewer than 500,000 clones, 75% to 90% seen once; the top ten hold 0.95% to 1.3%. The receptor was isolated from a young man who had recovered from COVID-19. Sequenced: PBMCs or T cells enriched from blood (not recorded which). The J gene is TRBJ2-1, the V gene TRBV3-1 (or the pseudogene TRBV3-2); no reliable D call. The CDR3 region has the DNA TGTGCCAGCAGCCAAGGGCCAATCCCTAATGAGCAGTTCTTC. Translation: CASSQGPIPNEQFF.